The T cell receptor beta chain under discussion was sequenced for a study of metastatic and nonmetastatic thyroid tumors. Study-level information: From malignant and benign thyroid patients, repertoires in blood and in tumor or nodule tissue were compared. The study's findings and limits: Relative to benign nodules, malignant thyroid tumors were reportedly characterized by significantly elevated TCR beta diversity in blood and tumor.

Judged by abundance, this clone is medium-sized. Its target is not known. Using MiXCR, TCRdb reanalyzed the PCR reads. This sample has under 25,000 clones; about a quarter occur once, and the top ten carry around 3.3%. No treatment of any kind had been given to any patient before thyroid surgery. Trimming left V 2 bases short and J 3 bases short, with 13 bases between. The CDR3 totals 15 residues. CDR1 is MNHEY, CDR2 SVGEGT, per germline. Sequenced: blood. This clonotype originated in a male donor with papillary thyroid cancer or a benign thyroid nodule (not recorded which). Some clones in this sample may be carry-over from other donors' samples. The chain employs TRBV6-2 or TRBV6-3 and TRBJ1-2; D is ambiguous. The CDR3 spells CASSYGQLGDYGYTF. The CDR3 DNA is TGTGCCAGCAGTTACGGGCAGCTAGGAGACTATGGCTACACCTTC.